A selection of T cell receptor beta chains follows, all from one sample in a study of shared clonotypes between healthy human individuals. TCRdb's copy holds only in-frame clones and misses some; the assay was immunoSEQ multiplex PCR. This table holds some 1,400,000 clones, around 97% found once. Material: naive CD4+ T cells sorted from blood. Receptor source: a man between 25 and 39 years old in good health. Both conserved end residues are part of each CDR3. The order of the fields is clone size, J gene, V gene, D gene, CDR3 protein, CDR3 DNA. A D gene is named only where the DNA matches it firmly. Rows give clone size only sometimes, using once, few, many, or a class for an expanded clone.

clone size: NA
J gene: TRBJ2-7
V gene: TRBV13
D gene: NA
CDR3 protein: CASSLGREQYF
CDR3 DNA: TGTGCCAGCAGCTTAGGGCGCGAGCAGTACTTC

clone size: NA
J gene: TRBJ1-3
V gene: TRBV5-5
D gene: NA
CDR3 protein: CASSLYGGGSSGNTIYF
CDR3 DNA: TGTGCCAGCAGCTTGTATGGCGGAGGATCCTCTGGAAACACCATATATTTT

clone size: NA
J gene: TRBJ2-1
V gene: TRBV9
D gene: TRBD2
CDR3 protein: CASSVAGGFYEQFF
CDR3 DNA: TGTGCCAGCAGCGTAGCGGGAGGGTTCTATGAGCAGTTCTTC

clone size: NA
J gene: TRBJ1-1
V gene: TRBV28
D gene: NA
CDR3 protein: CASSFRASWAEAFF
CDR3 DNA: TGTGCCAGCAGTTTTAGGGCCAGTTGGGCTGAAGCTTTCTTT

clone size: NA
J gene: TRBJ2-1
V gene: TRBV5-6
D gene: NA
CDR3 protein: CASSLEPLGDNEQFF
CDR3 DNA: TGTGCCAGCAGCTTAGAGCCCTTGGGGGACAATGAGCAGTTCTTC

clone size: once
J gene: TRBJ2-1
V gene: TRBV5-6
D gene: NA
CDR3 protein: CASSWGRSYNEQFF
CDR3 DNA: TGTGCCAGCAGCTGGGGGCGGTCCTACAATGAGCAGTTCTTC

clone size: NA
J gene: TRBJ2-3
V gene: TRBV6-5
D gene: TRBD2
CDR3 protein: CASKKRGADTQYF
CDR3 DNA: TGTGCCAGCAAAAAACGGGGGGCAGATACGCAGTATTTT

clone size: NA
J gene: TRBJ2-1
V gene: TRBV5-4
D gene: NA
CDR3 protein: CASSLMTGNYNEQFF
CDR3 DNA: TGTGCCAGCAGCTTGATGACGGGAAACTACAATGAGCAGTTCTTC

clone size: NA
J gene: TRBJ2-2
V gene: TRBV6-1
D gene: NA
CDR3 protein: CASSQTWVGGELFF
CDR3 DNA: TGTGCCAGCAGCCAGACTTGGGTAGGCGGGGAGCTGTTTTTT

clone size: NA
J gene: TRBJ2-1
V gene: TRBV7-7
D gene: NA
CDR3 protein: CASSFWGLWSSYNEQFF
CDR3 DNA: TGTGCCAGCAGCTTCTGGGGCCTCTGGAGCTCCTACAATGAGCAGTTCTTC

clone size: NA
J gene: TRBJ2-7
V gene: TRBV19
D gene: TRBD1
CDR3 protein: CASSIRGQGGYEQYF
CDR3 DNA: TGTGCCAGTAGTATTCGTGGACAGGGGGGGTACGAGCAGTACTTC

clone size: NA
J gene: TRBJ1-2
V gene: TRBV7-2
D gene: TRBD1
CDR3 protein: CASSPTTGVRGYTF
CDR3 DNA: TGTGCCAGCAGCCCAACAACAGGGGTACGGGGCTACACCTTC

clone size: NA
J gene: TRBJ2-7
V gene: TRBV7-2
D gene: NA
CDR3 protein: CASSLVPGEQYF
CDR3 DNA: TGTGCCAGCAGCTTAGTTCCCGGGGAGCAGTACTTC

clone size: NA
J gene: TRBJ2-1
V gene: TRBV5-1
D gene: TRBD2
CDR3 protein: CASSLGTSGSDEQFF
CDR3 DNA: TGCGCCAGCAGCTTGGGGACTAGCGGGAGTGATGAGCAGTTCTTC

clone size: NA
J gene: TRBJ2-1
V gene: TRBV9
D gene: NA
CDR3 protein: CASSAEGTPYNEQFF
CDR3 DNA: TGTGCCAGCAGCGCGGAGGGGACCCCCTACAATGAGCAGTTCTTC

clone size: NA
J gene: TRBJ1-5
V gene: TRBV10-3
D gene: NA
CDR3 protein: CAISESWQPQHF
CDR3 DNA: TGTGCCATCAGTGAGTCCTGGCAGCCCCAGCATTTT

clone size: NA
J gene: TRBJ2-5
V gene: TRBV11-2
D gene: TRBD1
CDR3 protein: CASSFTGAIETQYF
CDR3 DNA: TGTGCCAGCAGCTTCACAGGGGCGATAGAGACCCAGTACTTC

clone size: NA
J gene: TRBJ2-1
V gene: TRBV9
D gene: TRBD2
CDR3 protein: CASSQPSGLAVSPDNEQFF
CDR3 DNA: TGTGCCAGCAGCCAACCTTCGGGACTAGCGGTTTCACCAGACAATGAGCAGTTCTTC

clone size: NA
J gene: TRBJ1-5
V gene: TRBV19
D gene: TRBD1
CDR3 protein: CASSTGTGRIGQPQHF
CDR3 DNA: TGTGCCAGTAGTACCGGGACAGGGAGAATCGGTCAGCCCCAGCATTTT

clone size: NA
J gene: TRBJ2-5
V gene: TRBV5-5
D gene: NA
CDR3 protein: CASSLMDVQETQYF
CDR3 DNA: TGTGCCAGCAGCTTGATGGACGTGCAAGAGACCCAGTACTTC

clone size: NA
J gene: TRBJ2-5
V gene: TRBV28
D gene: TRBD1
CDR3 protein: CASTGTGGEETQYF
CDR3 DNA: TGTGCCAGCACTGGGACAGGGGGCGAAGAGACCCAGTACTTC

clone size: NA
J gene: TRBJ1-5
V gene: TRBV7-9
D gene: NA
CDR3 protein: CASSLGALGRSLGDQPQHF
CDR3 DNA: TGTGCCAGCAGCTTAGGAGCCTTAGGCAGGTCACTTGGGGATCAGCCCCAGCATTTT

clone size: once
J gene: TRBJ2-7
V gene: TRBV19
D gene: NA
CDR3 protein: CATYRGARGGLFSYEQYF
CDR3 DNA: TGTGCCACCTACCGTGGGGCTAGGGGAGGACTTTTCTCCTACGAGCAGTACTTC

clone size: NA
J gene: TRBJ1-5
V gene: TRBV28
D gene: TRBD1
CDR3 protein: CASSLGTGGVINQPQHF
CDR3 DNA: TGTGCCAGCAGTCTTGGGACAGGGGGCGTGATTAATCAGCCCCAGCATTTT

clone size: NA
J gene: TRBJ1-2
V gene: TRBV6-6
D gene: TRBD1
CDR3 protein: CASSIVKGAYGYTF
CDR3 DNA: TGTGCCAGCAGCATTGTGAAGGGGGCCTATGGCTACACCTTC

clone size: NA
J gene: TRBJ1-5
V gene: TRBV7-9
D gene: NA
CDR3 protein: CASGTGHQPQHF
CDR3 DNA: TGTGCCAGCGGTACAGGGCATCAGCCCCAGCATTTT

clone size: NA
J gene: TRBJ2-3
V gene: TRBV18
D gene: NA
CDR3 protein: CASSPLRGTDTQYF
CDR3 DNA: TGTGCCAGCTCACCGCTCAGGGGCACAGATACGCAGTATTTT

clone size: NA
J gene: TRBJ2-7
V gene: TRBV11-2
D gene: NA
CDR3 protein: CASSFRGVYEQYF
CDR3 DNA: TGTGCCAGCAGCTTTAGGGGGGTTTACGAGCAGTACTTC

clone size: NA
J gene: TRBJ2-4
V gene: TRBV18
D gene: NA
CDR3 protein: CASSPGALIVGNAKNIQYF
CDR3 DNA: TGTGCCAGCTCACCCGGTGCCCTAATCGTGGGTAACGCCAAAAACATTCAGTACTTC

clone size: NA
J gene: TRBJ2-1
V gene: TRBV5-1
D gene: NA
CDR3 protein: CASQGTRRLNEQFF
CDR3 DNA: TGCGCCAGCCAAGGGACCCGCAGGTTGAATGAGCAGTTCTTC

clone size: NA
J gene: TRBJ2-7
V gene: TRBV9
D gene: NA
CDR3 protein: CASSGDWGPYEQYF
CDR3 DNA: TGTGCCAGCAGCGGTGATTGGGGGCCCTACGAGCAGTACTTC

clone size: NA
J gene: TRBJ2-1
V gene: TRBV29-1
D gene: TRBD1
CDR3 protein: CSVATGDEQFF
CDR3 DNA: TGCAGCGTCGCTACAGGGGATGAGCAGTTCTTC

clone size: once
J gene: TRBJ2-5
V gene: TRBV6-5
D gene: NA
CDR3 protein: CASSAPRGVGKTQYF
CDR3 DNA: TGTGCCAGCAGTGCCCCCCGGGGAGTCGGGAAGACCCAGTACTTC

clone size: NA
J gene: TRBJ2-1
V gene: TRBV28
D gene: NA
CDR3 protein: CASSGRGPASSYNEQFF
CDR3 DNA: TGTGCCAGCAGTGGCCGGGGGCCAGCCTCATCCTACAATGAGCAGTTCTTC

clone size: NA
J gene: TRBJ2-1
V gene: TRBV19
D gene: TRBD2
CDR3 protein: CASSTSYSGSRLIEQFF
CDR3 DNA: TGTGCCAGTAGTACAAGCTATAGCGGGAGTCGTCTAATTGAGCAGTTCTTC

clone size: once
J gene: TRBJ2-1
V gene: TRBV5-1
D gene: NA
CDR3 protein: CASSFESSYNEQFF
CDR3 DNA: TGCGCCAGCAGCTTTGAAAGCTCCTACAATGAGCAGTTCTTC

clone size: once
J gene: TRBJ2-5
V gene: TRBV18
D gene: TRBD1
CDR3 protein: CASSLGQPETQYF
CDR3 DNA: TGTGCCAGCTCACTGGGACAGCCAGAGACCCAGTACTTC

clone size: NA
J gene: TRBJ2-1
V gene: TRBV14
D gene: TRBD2
CDR3 protein: CASSQERTSGSYNEQFF
CDR3 DNA: TGTGCCAGCAGCCAAGAAAGGACTAGCGGGAGTTACAATGAGCAGTTCTTC

clone size: NA
J gene: TRBJ2-3
V gene: TRBV5-8
D gene: NA
CDR3 protein: CASSPGQTLTDTQYF
CDR3 DNA: TGTGCCAGCAGCCCAGGACAGACCCTCACAGATACGCAGTATTTT

clone size: NA
J gene: TRBJ2-7
V gene: TRBV9
D gene: TRBD2
CDR3 protein: CASSGVGGSQEQYF
CDR3 DNA: TGTGCCAGCAGCGGTGTTGGCGGGAGTCAAGAGCAGTACTTC

clone size: NA
J gene: TRBJ2-3
V gene: TRBV9
D gene: TRBD2
CDR3 protein: CASSVGLAVRDTQYF
CDR3 DNA: TGTGCCAGCAGCGTAGGGCTAGCGGTCCGAGATACGCAGTATTTT

clone size: NA
J gene: TRBJ1-5
V gene: TRBV6-5
D gene: NA
CDR3 protein: CASSALRGGQPQHF
CDR3 DNA: TGTGCCAGCAGCGCCCTCAGGGGCGGTCAGCCCCAGCATTTT

clone size: NA
J gene: TRBJ1-1
V gene: TRBV7-8
D gene: NA
CDR3 protein: CASSSSRGPNTEAFF
CDR3 DNA: TGTGCCAGCAGCTCATCGCGCGGACCCAACACTGAAGCTTTCTTT

clone size: NA
J gene: TRBJ2-5
V gene: TRBV7-9
D gene: TRBD2
CDR3 protein: CATRMEREGQETQYF
CDR3 DNA: TGTGCCACCCGGATGGAGCGGGAGGGCCAAGAGACCCAGTACTTC

clone size: NA
J gene: TRBJ2-5
V gene: TRBV11-3
D gene: TRBD1
CDR3 protein: CASSFSTGTETQYF
CDR3 DNA: TGTGCCAGCAGCTTCTCGACAGGGACAGAGACCCAGTACTTC

clone size: NA
J gene: TRBJ2-7
V gene: TRBV5-5
D gene: NA
CDR3 protein: CASSLYPGQAKEQYF
CDR3 DNA: TGTGCCAGCAGCTTGTATCCGGGCCAGGCGAAAGAGCAGTACTTC

clone size: once
J gene: TRBJ2-1
V gene: TRBV5-8
D gene: NA
CDR3 protein: CASSSSRTHEQFF
CDR3 DNA: TGTGCCAGCAGCTCGTCCAGGACTCATGAGCAGTTCTTC

clone size: NA
J gene: TRBJ1-1
V gene: TRBV7-2
D gene: NA
CDR3 protein: CASSLEGRIGAFF
CDR3 DNA: TGTGCCAGCAGCCTGGAGGGGCGAATCGGAGCTTTCTTT

clone size: once
J gene: TRBJ2-3
V gene: TRBV5-1
D gene: TRBD2
CDR3 protein: CASSTRLAERGDTQYF
CDR3 DNA: TGCGCCAGCAGCACCAGACTAGCCGAGCGGGGAGATACGCAGTATTTT

clone size: NA
J gene: TRBJ2-2
V gene: TRBV25-1
D gene: TRBD1
CDR3 protein: CASSVPSTGITGELFF
CDR3 DNA: TGTGCCAGCAGTGTTCCGTCGACAGGGATCACCGGGGAGCTGTTTTTT

clone size: NA
J gene: TRBJ2-3
V gene: TRBV6-5
D gene: NA
CDR3 protein: CASSFRAGLDTQYF
CDR3 DNA: TGTGCCAGCAGTTTTCGAGCAGGGCTGGATACGCAGTATTTT